This T cell receptor beta chain was sequenced in a study of blood T cell repertoires in COVID-19. Clones were read by immunoSEQ multiplex PCR, and TCRdb kept only the in-frame ones, dropping some. In the table there are around 260,000 clones, about 83% of which are singletons. This clone has just one count. The V gene's germline CDR1 is SGHNT and CDR2 YYREEE (reference sequence). The CDR3 loop spans 16 amino acids. The V and J ends lost 1 base and 5 bases, in that order; junction bases with no gene match: 4. Sequencing input: peripheral blood. The TCR comes from a woman aged 45-65 years who had recovered from COVID-19. The V gene is TRBV5-4, the J gene TRBJ2-1, with 12 bases matching TRBD2. Here the CDR3 DNA reads TGTGCCAGCAGCTTGTTAACTAGCGGGGGGAACAATGAGCAGTTCTTC. Its protein product is CASSLLTSGGNNEQFF.